These T cell receptor beta chains were read from a single sample in a study of cytomegalovirus exposure and HLA in healthy donors. Sequencing used immunoSEQ multiplex PCR; TCRdb keeps in-frame clones, though not all of them. The sample lists some 200,000 clones; about 80% were seen once. The sequencing input was PBMCs. The source is a girl aged 10 to 17 in good health and CMV-seronegative. Both conserved end residues are part of each CDR3. A D gene is named only where the DNA matches it firmly. The size of a clone is reported for some rows only, either as once, few or many, or as a class for expanded clones.

j_gene,d_gene,abundance,v_gene,CDR3nt,CDR3aa
TRBJ2-5,TRBD2,few,TRBV7-9,TGTGCCAGCAGCTTAACTAGCGGGAGAGGGGAGACCCAGTACTTC,CASSLTSGRGETQYF
TRBJ2-3,TRBD1,NA,TRBV5-4,TGTGCCATGGGAGGACAGGGAAGCACAGATACGCAGTATTTT,CAMGGQGSTDTQYF
TRBJ2-6,NA,NA,TRBV12-2,TGTGCAAGTCGCCTTCACAGGGGGCCCTCTGGGGCCAACGTCCTGACTTTC,CASRLHRGPSGANVLTF
TRBJ2-7,NA,NA,TRBV4-2,TGTGCCAGCAGCCCCCGGGCCATGGACAACGAGCAGTACTTC,CASSPRAMDNEQYF
TRBJ2-5,TRBD1,NA,TRBV18,TGTGCCAGCTCCCCAAACAGGGGGCCGGAGACCCAGTACTTC,CASSPNRGPETQYF
TRBJ1-1,NA,NA,TRBV2,TGTGCCAGCGCGGTCAGGAACACTGAAGCTTTCTTT,CASAVRNTEAFF
TRBJ1-5,NA,NA,TRBV6-1,TGTGCCAGCAGTGAGTTCTCGAATCAGCCCCAGCATTTT,CASSEFSNQPQHF
TRBJ1-1,NA,NA,TRBV28,TGTGCCAGCAGTTTACTCTATGTGTTAACGCTCACTGAAGCTTTCTTT,CASSLLYVLTLTEAFF
TRBJ2-5,TRBD1,NA,TRBV7-9,TGTGCCAGCAGTCCGGGACAGGTGACCCAAGAGACCCAGTACTTC,CASSPGQVTQETQYF
TRBJ2-1,NA,NA,TRBV30,TGTGCCTGGAAGTTCGGGTGGAGGAATGAGCAGTTCTTC,CAWKFGWRNEQFF
TRBJ2-7,NA,NA,TRBV7-6,TGTGCCAGCAGCCCGGAAGGAGGACAGTCCTACGAGCAGTACTTC,CASSPEGGQSYEQYF
TRBJ1-2,NA,NA,TRBV28,TGTGCCGGCAGTTTAGGGCAGAACTATGGCTACACCTTC,CAGSLGQNYGYTF
TRBJ1-3,NA,NA,TRBV21-1,TGTGCCAGCACCGCAACGGACACCATATATTTT,CASTATDTIYF
TRBJ1-5,NA,NA,TRBV28,TGTGCCAGCAGCCCCCCCGGAGGATCAAATCAGCCCCAGCATTTT,CASSPPGGSNQPQHF
TRBJ1-5,NA,NA,TRBV4-3,TGCGCCAGCAGTCCCGGACACGGCAATCAGCCCCAGCATTTT,CASSPGHGNQPQHF
TRBJ1-3,TRBD1,NA,TRBV5-6,TGTGCCAGCACCCTATTCGACAGGGGGTCTGGAAACACCATATATTTT,CASTLFDRGSGNTIYF
TRBJ1-6,NA,NA,TRBV7-9,TGTGCCAGCAGCTTAGCGTTCGGCGGAAATAATTCACCCCTCCACTTT,CASSLAFGGNNSPLHF
TRBJ2-2,NA,once,TRBV5-6,TGTGCCAGCAGCTTGTTAGGCGGGGCGAACACCGGGGAGCTGTTTTTT,CASSLLGGANTGELFF
TRBJ1-1,NA,NA,TRBV5-6,TGTGCCAGCAGCTGGAGAGGGAGTACTGAAGCTTTCTTT,CASSWRGSTEAFF
TRBJ2-7,NA,few,TRBV14,TGTGCCAGCAGCCTAAGCGGCGATACCTACGAGCAGTACTTC,CASSLSGDTYEQYF
TRBJ2-7,TRBD1,NA,TRBV29-1,TGCAGCGTGCGGGACAGGACCTACGAGCAGTACTTC,CSVRDRTYEQYF
TRBJ2-1,TRBD2,NA,TRBV7-3,TGTGCCAGCAGCTTAGGTTCTAGCGGGAGAAATGAGCAGTTCTTC,CASSLGSSGRNEQFF
TRBJ2-4,NA,NA,TRBV9,TGTGCCAGCAGCGTAGCCGTTGGACAAGCTACAAACATTCAGTACTTC,CASSVAVGQATNIQYF
TRBJ1-2,TRBD1,NA,TRBV29-1,TGCAGCGGGGACAGCCTCGGCTATGGCTACACCTTC,CSGDSLGYGYTF
TRBJ2-1,NA,NA,TRBV14,TGTGCCAGCAGCCCTCGACTAGCCTACAATGAGCAGTTCTTC,CASSPRLAYNEQFF
TRBJ1-5,NA,NA,TRBV7-2,TGTGCCAGCCGACAGTACCTAAATCAGCCCCAGCATTTT,CASRQYLNQPQHF
TRBJ2-7,TRBD2,NA,TRBV13,TGTGCCAGCAGCGGCCACCTAGCGGGGGGGGCTCGCTACGAGCAGTACTTC,CASSGHLAGGARYEQYF
TRBJ1-5,NA,NA,TRBV7-2,TGTGCCAGCAGCGATCGGCCGGCCGGGTCCAATCAGCCCCAGCATTTT,CASSDRPAGSNQPQHF
TRBJ2-7,NA,NA,TRBV28,TGTGCCATAGGACAGCGTTACTACGAGCAGTACTTC,CAIGQRYYEQYF
TRBJ1-2,TRBD1,NA,TRBV27,TGTGCCACCTTTCCGGGACAGGGTCCTTATGGCTACACCTTC,CATFPGQGPYGYTF
TRBJ1-3,NA,NA,TRBV19,TGTGCCAGTAGTATGAACAGAAGCCGGAGAAACACCATATATTTT,CASSMNRSRRNTIYF
TRBJ2-3,TRBD2,NA,TRBV6-1,TGTGCCAGCAGTGAATCCATCGGGGGGACAGATACGCAGTATTTT,CASSESIGGTDTQYF
TRBJ1-2,NA,NA,TRBV28,TGTGCCAGCAGTTTAATACTGGTTAACTATGGCTACACCTTC,CASSLILVNYGYTF
TRBJ2-3,TRBD2,NA,TRBV6-1,TGTGCCAGCAGTGAAGCCTATAGCGGGAGGGGTGATACGCAGTATTTT,CASSEAYSGRGDTQYF
TRBJ2-1,TRBD2,NA,TRBV19,TGTGCCAGTAGCGGGGGGATGTATGAGCAGTTCTTC,CASSGGMYEQFF
TRBJ1-2,NA,NA,TRBV28,TGTGCCAGCAGGGCCGCAGGGCAGGGGCAATATGGCTACACCTTC,CASRAAGQGQYGYTF
TRBJ1-1,TRBD1,few,TRBV7-9,TGTGCCAGCAGCTCCCCGGGACAGGGTTACACTGAAGCTTTCTTT,CASSSPGQGYTEAFF
TRBJ1-2,NA,NA,TRBV29-1,TGCAGCGGGGCAGGGGCTAACTATGGCTACACCTTC,CSGAGANYGYTF
TRBJ1-2,NA,NA,TRBV4-3,TGCGCCAGCAGCCAAACCGGGGATTATGGCTACACCTTC,CASSQTGDYGYTF
TRBJ2-7,NA,once,TRBV19,TGTGCCACCTCGGACAGCTACGAGCAGTACTTC,CATSDSYEQYF
TRBJ2-7,NA,few,TRBV7-9,TGTTCCAGCAGCGCGCCAGGGTACGAGCAGTACTTC,CSSSAPGYEQYF
TRBJ2-7,TRBD2,NA,TRBV29-1,TGCAGCGTTGAGGATAGCGGGACCCCCTACGAGCAGTACTTC,CSVEDSGTPYEQYF
TRBJ1-5,NA,NA,TRBV7-8,TGTGCCAGCAGCTTAGCGGGCAGGGCCAGCAATCAGCCCCAGCATTTT,CASSLAGRASNQPQHF
TRBJ1-2,TRBD1,NA,TRBV5-1,TGCGCCAGCAGCTTGGATGGGGACAGAAACTATGGCTACACCTTC,CASSLDGDRNYGYTF
TRBJ1-2,NA,few,TRBV11-2,TGTGCCAGCAATTACCTGTCTTCCAAACAGGGTACCTATGGCTACACCTTC,CASNYLSSKQGTYGYTF
TRBJ2-2,NA,NA,TRBV7-8,TGTGCCAGCAGCTTAGGACAGACAGAGAACACCGGGGAGCTGTTTTTT,CASSLGQTENTGELFF
TRBJ2-1,TRBD1,NA,TRBV14,TGTGCCAGCAGCCAAGATCTTGGGCAGGGGGTTCAGTTCTTC,CASSQDLGQGVQFF
TRBJ1-1,TRBD1,NA,TRBV7-9,TGTGCCAGCAGCTTAGTAAGGGGGCAGACTGAAGCTTTCTTT,CASSLVRGQTEAFF
TRBJ2-1,TRBD1,NA,TRBV7-2,TGTGCCAGCAGGCCCCGGGACAGGGTTCTGGGGCAGTTCTTC,CASRPRDRVLGQFF
TRBJ2-1,TRBD2,NA,TRBV7-8,TGTGCCAGCAGCTCGGGAGCGGGAGTCTACAATGAGCAGTTCTTC,CASSSGAGVYNEQFF